This T cell receptor beta chain comes out of a study of shared clonotypes between healthy human individuals. Study-wide points: Clonotypes not shared had lower generation probabilities than those common to all four donors.

An assay was performed, and its level was deep. Some clones are missing from TCRdb's copy, which holds only in-frame ones; the method was immunoSEQ multiplex PCR. This table holds 2 million to 3 million clones, about 92% found once. Details on this clone: What it binds is not known.

Deletions cut 5 bases from V and 6 bases from J, with 13 bases between. CDR3 length: 13 residues. The germline V gene has CDR1 SGHVS and CDR2 FQNEAQ. Sequences were obtained from naive CD4+ T cells sorted from blood. Regarding subset: CD45RA+ positively selected. The chain carries TRBV7-8 and TRBJ2-5; D is undetermined. The receptor's source is a young man in good health. The CDR3 sequence is CASSIGPLKTQYF. The CDR3 DNA reads as TGTGCCAGCAGCATCGGACCCTTGAAGACCCAGTACTTC.